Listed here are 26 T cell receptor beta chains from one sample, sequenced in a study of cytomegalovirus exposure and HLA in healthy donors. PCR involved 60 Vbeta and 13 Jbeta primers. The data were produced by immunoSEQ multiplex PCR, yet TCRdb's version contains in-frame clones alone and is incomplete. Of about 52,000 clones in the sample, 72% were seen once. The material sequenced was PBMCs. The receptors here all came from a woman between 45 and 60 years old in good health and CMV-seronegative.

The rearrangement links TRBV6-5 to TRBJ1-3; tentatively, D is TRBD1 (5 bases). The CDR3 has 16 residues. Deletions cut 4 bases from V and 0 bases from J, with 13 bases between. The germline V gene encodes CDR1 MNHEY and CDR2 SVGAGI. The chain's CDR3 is CASSSTTGRSGNTIYF. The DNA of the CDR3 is TGTGCCAGCAGTTCGACCACAGGCCGCTCTGGAAACACCATATATTTT.

Here the CDR3 DNA reads TGTGCCAGCGGTTCAGGGGGCTATCAGCCCCAGCATTTT. The encoded protein is CASGSGGYQPQHF. The chain recombines TRBV2 with TRBJ1-5, with 8 bases matching TRBD1. V lost 8 bases and J lost 5; bases outside the gene matches: 5. Germline CDR1 is SNHLY and CDR2 is FYNNEI. The CDR3 loop spans 13 amino acids.

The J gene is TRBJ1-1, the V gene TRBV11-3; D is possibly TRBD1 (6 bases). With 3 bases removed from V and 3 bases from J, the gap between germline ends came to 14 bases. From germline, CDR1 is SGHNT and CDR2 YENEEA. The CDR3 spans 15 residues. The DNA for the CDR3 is TGTGCCAGCAGCTTGGGGGGGCCAGGGGACACTGAAGCTTTCTTT. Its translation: CASSLGGPGDTEAFF.

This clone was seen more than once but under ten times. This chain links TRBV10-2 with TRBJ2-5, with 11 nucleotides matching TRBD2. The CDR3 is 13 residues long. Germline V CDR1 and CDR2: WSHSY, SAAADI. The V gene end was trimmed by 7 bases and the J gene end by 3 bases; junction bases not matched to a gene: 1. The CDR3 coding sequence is TGCGCCAGCACACTAGCGGGAGAAGAGACCCAGTACTTC. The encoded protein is CASTLAGEETQYF.

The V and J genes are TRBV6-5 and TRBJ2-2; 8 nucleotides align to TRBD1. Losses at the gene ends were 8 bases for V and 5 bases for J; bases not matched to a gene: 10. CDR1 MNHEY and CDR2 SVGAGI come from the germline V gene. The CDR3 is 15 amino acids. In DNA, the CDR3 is TGTGCCAGCTTCGCAGGGACAGGATTAACCGGGGAGCTGTTTTTT. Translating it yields CASFAGTGLTGELFF.

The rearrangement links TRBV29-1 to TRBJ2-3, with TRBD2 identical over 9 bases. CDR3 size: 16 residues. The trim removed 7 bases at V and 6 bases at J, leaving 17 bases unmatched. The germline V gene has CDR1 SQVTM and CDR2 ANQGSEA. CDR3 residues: CSAPLGSGRPGDTQYF. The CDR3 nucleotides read TGCAGCGCCCCGCTGGGTAGCGGGAGACCGGGCGATACGCAGTATTTT.

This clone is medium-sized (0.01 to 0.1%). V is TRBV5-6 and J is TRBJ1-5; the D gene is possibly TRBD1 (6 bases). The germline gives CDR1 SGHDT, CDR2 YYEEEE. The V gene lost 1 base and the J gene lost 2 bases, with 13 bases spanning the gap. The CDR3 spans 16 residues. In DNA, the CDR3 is TGTGCCAGCAGCTTGTATGGGGGCGGTCGCAATCAGCCCCAGCATTTT. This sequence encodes CASSLYGGGRNQPQHF.

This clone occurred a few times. The DNA for the CDR3 is TGTGCCAGCAGTATACACCAGGATCAGCCCCAGCATTTT. It is translated as CASSIHQDQPQHF. The V gene is TRBV6-1, the J gene TRBJ1-5; D is unclear. The V gene's germline CDR1 is MNHNS and CDR2 SASEGT. Trimming stripped 5 bases from V and 5 bases from J, with 10 bases between. This CDR3 region has 13 residues.

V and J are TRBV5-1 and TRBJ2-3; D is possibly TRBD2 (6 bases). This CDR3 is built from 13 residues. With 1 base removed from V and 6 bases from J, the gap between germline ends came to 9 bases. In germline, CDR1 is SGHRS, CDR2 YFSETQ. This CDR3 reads CASSLFRGDTQYF. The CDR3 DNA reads TGCGCCAGCAGCTTGTTTCGGGGGGATACGCAGTATTTT.

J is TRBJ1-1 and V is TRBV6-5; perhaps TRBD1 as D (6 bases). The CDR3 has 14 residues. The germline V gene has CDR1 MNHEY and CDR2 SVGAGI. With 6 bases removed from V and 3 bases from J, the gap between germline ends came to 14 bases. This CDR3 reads CASSTTGFDTEAFF. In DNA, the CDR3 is TGTGCCAGCAGCACCACAGGGTTCGACACTGAAGCTTTCTTT.

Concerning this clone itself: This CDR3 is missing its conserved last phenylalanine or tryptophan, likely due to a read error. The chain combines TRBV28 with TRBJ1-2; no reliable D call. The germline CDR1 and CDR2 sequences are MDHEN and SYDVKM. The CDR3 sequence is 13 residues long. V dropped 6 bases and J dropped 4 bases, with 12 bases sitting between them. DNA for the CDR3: TGTGCCAGCAGAACCGGGATCTCCTATGGCTACACCCTC. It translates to CASRTGISYGYTL.

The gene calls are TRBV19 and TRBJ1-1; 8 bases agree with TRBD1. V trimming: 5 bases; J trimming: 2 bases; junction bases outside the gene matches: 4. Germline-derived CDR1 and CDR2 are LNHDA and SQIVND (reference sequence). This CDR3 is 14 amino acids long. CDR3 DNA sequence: TGTGCCAGTAGTCTCGGACAGGGCAACACTGAAGCTTTCTTT. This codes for CASSLGQGNTEAFF.

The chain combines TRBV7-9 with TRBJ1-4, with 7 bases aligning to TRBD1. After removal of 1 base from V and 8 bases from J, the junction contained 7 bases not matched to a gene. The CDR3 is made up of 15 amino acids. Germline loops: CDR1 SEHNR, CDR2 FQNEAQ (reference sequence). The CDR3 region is CASSLDRQGQEKLFF. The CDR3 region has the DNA TGTGCCAGCAGCTTAGACAGACAGGGACAGGAAAAACTGTTTTTT.

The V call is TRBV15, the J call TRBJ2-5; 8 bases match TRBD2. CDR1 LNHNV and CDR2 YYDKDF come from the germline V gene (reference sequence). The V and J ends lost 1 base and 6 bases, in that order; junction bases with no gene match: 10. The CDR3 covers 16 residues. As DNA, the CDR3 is TGTGCCACCAGCAGAGCGGGTCCAGCGGGAGTCAAGACCCAGTACTTC. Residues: CATSRAGPAGVKTQYF. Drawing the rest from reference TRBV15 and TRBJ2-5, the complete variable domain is DAMVIQNPRYQVTQFGKPVTLSCSQTLNHNVMYWYQQKSSQAPKLLFHYYDKDFNNEADTPDNFQSRRPNTSFCFLDIRSPGLGDTAMYLCATSRAGPAGVKTQYFGPGTRLLVL.

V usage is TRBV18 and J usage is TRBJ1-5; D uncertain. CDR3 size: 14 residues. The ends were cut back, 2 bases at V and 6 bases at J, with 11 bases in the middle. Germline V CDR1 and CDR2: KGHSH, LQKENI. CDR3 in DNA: TGTGCCAGCTCACCAGAGGGAAGGATTCAGCCCCAGCATTTT. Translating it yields CASSPEGRIQPQHF.

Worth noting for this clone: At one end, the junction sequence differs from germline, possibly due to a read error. As DNA, the CDR3 is TGTTCCAGCAGCCGGGGACAGCAAGGCTACACCTTC. This translates into CSSSRGQQGYTF. The V call is TRBV7-9, the J call TRBJ1-2; 7 nucleotides agree with TRBD1. This CDR3 has 12 amino acids. Germline V gene data show CDR1 as SEHNR and CDR2 as FQNEAQ (reference sequence). Based on the CDR3 plus reference TRBV7-9 and TRBJ1-2, the full variable domain is DTGVSQNPRHKITKRGQNVTFRCDPISEHNRLYWYRQTLGQGPEFLTYFQNEAQLEKSRLLSDRFSAERPKGSFSTLEIQRTEQGDSAMYLCSSSRGQQGYTFGSGTRLTVV.

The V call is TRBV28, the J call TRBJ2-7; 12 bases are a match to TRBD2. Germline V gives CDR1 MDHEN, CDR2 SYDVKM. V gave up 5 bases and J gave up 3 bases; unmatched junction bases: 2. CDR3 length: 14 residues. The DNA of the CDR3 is TGTGCCAGCAGTGAGGGACTAGCGGGCTACGAGCAGTACTTC. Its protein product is CASSEGLAGYEQYF. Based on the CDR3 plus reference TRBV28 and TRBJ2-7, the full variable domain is DVKVTQSSRYLVKRTGEKVFLECVQDMDHENMFWYRQDPGLGLRLIYFSYDVKMKEKGDIPEGYSVSREKKERFSLILESASTNQTSMYLCASSEGLAGYEQYFGPGTRLTVT.

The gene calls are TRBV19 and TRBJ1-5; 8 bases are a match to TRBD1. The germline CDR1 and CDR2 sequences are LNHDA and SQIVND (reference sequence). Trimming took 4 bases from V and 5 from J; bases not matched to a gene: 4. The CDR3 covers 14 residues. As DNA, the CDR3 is TGTGCCAGTAGTACAGGGACAGGATATCAGCCCCAGCATTTT. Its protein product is CASSTGTGYQPQHF.

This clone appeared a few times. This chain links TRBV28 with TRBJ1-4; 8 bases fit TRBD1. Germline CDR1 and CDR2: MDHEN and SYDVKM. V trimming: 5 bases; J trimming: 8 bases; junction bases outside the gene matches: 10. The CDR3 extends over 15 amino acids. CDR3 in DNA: TGTGCCAGCAGTCTCAACATAGACAGGGGAGAAAAACTGTTTTTT. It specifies CASSLNIDRGEKLFF.

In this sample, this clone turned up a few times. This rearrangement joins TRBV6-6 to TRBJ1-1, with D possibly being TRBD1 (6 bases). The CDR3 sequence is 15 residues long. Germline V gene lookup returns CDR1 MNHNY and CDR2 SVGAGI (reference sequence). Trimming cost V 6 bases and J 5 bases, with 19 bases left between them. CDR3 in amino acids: CASSSPGEGKTEAFF. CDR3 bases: TGTGCCAGCAGCTCGCCAGGGGAGGGCAAGACTGAAGCTTTCTTT.

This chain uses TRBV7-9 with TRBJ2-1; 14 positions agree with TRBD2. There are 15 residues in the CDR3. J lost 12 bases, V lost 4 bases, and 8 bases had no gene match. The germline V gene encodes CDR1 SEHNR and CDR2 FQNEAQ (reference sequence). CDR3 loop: CASSSPGTSGSRQFF. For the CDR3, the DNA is TGTGCCAGCAGCTCCCCCGGGACTAGCGGGAGTAGGCAGTTCTTC.

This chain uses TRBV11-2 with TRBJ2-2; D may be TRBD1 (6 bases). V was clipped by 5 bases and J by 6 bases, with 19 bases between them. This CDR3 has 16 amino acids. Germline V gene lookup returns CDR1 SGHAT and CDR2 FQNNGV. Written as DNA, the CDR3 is TGTGCCAGCAGCCCATGGGGGACACTAAGAGCCGGGGAGCTGTTTTTT. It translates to CASSPWGTLRAGELFF.

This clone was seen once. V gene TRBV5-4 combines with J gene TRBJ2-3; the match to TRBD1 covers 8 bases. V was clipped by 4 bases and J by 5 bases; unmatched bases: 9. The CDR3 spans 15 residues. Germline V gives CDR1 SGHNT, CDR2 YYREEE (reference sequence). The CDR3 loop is CASSPPTGVEDTQYF. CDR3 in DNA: TGTGCCAGCAGCCCTCCGACAGGGGTCGAAGATACGCAGTATTTT. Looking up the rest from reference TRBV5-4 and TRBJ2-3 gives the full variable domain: ETGVTQSPTHLIKTRGQQVTLRCSSQSGHNTVSWYQQALGQGPQFIFQYYREEENGRGNFPPRFSGLQFPNYSSELNVNALELDDSALYLCASSPPTGVEDTQYFGPGTRLTVL.

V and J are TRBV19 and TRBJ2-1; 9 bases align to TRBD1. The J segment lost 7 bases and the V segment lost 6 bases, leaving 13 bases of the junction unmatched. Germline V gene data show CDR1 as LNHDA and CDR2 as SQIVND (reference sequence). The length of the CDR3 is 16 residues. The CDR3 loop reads CASRVSGTGRVNEQFF. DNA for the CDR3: TGTGCCAGTAGGGTTTCTGGGACAGGGAGAGTGAATGAGCAGTTCTTC.

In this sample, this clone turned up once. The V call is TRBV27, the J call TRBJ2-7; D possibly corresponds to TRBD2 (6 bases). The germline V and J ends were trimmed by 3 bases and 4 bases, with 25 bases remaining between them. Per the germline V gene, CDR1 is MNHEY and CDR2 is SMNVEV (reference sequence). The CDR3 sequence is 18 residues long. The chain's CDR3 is CASSFGREREREHYEQYF. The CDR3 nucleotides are TGTGCCAGCAGTTTCGGCAGGGAGAGAGAACGGGAGCATTACGAGCAGTACTTC.

CDR3 bases: TGTGCCAGCAGTTACGGGGACAGGGATGAGGGAAAACTGTTTTTT. Residues: CASSYGDRDEGKLFF. The V call is TRBV6-5, the J call TRBJ1-4, with TRBD1 identical over 9 bases. The J segment lost 10 bases and the V segment lost 2 bases, leaving 8 bases of the junction unmatched. This CDR3 region has 15 residues. Germline CDR1 is MNHEY and CDR2 is SVGAGI.